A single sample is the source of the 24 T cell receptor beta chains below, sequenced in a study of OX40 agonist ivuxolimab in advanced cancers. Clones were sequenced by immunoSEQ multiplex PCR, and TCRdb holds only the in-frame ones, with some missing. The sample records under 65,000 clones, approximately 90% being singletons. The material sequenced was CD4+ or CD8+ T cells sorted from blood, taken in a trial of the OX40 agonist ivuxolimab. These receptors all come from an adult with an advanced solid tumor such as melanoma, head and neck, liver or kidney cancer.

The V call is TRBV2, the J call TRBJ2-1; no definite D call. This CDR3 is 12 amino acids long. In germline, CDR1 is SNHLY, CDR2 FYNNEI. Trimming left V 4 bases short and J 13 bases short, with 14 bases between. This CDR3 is CASSGDSGPQFF. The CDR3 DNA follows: TGTGCCAGCAGTGGAGACTCCGGGCCTCAGTTCTTC. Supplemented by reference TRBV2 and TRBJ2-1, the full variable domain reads EPEVTQTPSHQVTQMGQEVILRCVPISNHLYFYWYRQILGQKVEFLVSFYNNEISEKSEIFDDQFSVERPDGSNFTLKIRSTKLEDSAMYFCASSGDSGPQFFGPGTRLTVL.

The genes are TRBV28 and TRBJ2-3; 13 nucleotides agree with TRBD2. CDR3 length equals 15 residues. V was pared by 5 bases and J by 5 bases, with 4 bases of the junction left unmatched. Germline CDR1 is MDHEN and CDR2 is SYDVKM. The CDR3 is CASSPGTSGVDTQYF. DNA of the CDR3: TGTGCCAGCAGTCCCGGGACTAGCGGGGTAGATACGCAGTATTTT.

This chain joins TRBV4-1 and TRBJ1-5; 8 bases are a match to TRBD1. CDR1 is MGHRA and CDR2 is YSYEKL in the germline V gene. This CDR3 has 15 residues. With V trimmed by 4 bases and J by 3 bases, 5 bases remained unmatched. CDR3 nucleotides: TGCGCCAGCAGCCGCCCGGACAGGGACAATCAGCCCCAGCATTTT. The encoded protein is CASSRPDRDNQPQHF.

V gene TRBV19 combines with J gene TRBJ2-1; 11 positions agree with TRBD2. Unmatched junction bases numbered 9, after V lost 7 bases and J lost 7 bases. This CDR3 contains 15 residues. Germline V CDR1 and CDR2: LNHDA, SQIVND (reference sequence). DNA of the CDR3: TGTGCCAGTAAAATATCGGGACTAGCGGCGAATGAGCAGTTCTTC. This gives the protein CASKISGLAANEQFF.

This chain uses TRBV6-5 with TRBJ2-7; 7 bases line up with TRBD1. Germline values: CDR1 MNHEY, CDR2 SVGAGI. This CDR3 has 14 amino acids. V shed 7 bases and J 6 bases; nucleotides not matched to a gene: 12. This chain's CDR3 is CASKGAGGPIEQYF. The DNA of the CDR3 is TGTGCCAGCAAAGGGGCAGGGGGTCCTATCGAGCAGTACTTC.

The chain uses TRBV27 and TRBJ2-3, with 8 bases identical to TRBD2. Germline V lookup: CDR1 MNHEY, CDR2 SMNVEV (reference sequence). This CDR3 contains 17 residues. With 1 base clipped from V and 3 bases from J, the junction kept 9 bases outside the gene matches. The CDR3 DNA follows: TGTGCCAGCAGTTTATTCGGGAGGGGACCCGGAACAGATACGCAGTATTTT. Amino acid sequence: CASSLFGRGPGTDTQYF.

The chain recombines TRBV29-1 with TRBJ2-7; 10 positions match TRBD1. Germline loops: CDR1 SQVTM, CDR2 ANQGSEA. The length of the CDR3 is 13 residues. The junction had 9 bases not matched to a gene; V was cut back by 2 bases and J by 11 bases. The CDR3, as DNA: TGCAGCGTTGAAAAAGCGACAGGGGGCATAAAGTACTTC. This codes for CSVEKATGGIKYF.

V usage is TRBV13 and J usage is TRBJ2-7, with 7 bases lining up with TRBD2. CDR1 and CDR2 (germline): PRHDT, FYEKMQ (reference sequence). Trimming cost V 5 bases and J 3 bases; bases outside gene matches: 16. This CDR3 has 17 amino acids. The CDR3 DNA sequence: TGTGCCAGCAGCCCTAAGAAAGGGGCGGGAGACCACTACGAGCAGTACTTC. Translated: CASSPKKGAGDHYEQYF.

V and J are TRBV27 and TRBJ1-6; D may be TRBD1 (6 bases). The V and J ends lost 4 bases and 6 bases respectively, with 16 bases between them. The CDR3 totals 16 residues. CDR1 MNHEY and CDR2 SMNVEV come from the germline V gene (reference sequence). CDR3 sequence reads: CASSSSRGTPNSPLHF. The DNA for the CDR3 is TGTGCCAGCAGTTCCTCAAGGGGGACACCTAATTCACCCCTCCACTTT.

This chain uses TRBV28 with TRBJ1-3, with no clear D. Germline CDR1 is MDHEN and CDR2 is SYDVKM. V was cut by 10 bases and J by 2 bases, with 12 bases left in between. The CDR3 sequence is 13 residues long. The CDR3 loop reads CAIMRVTGNTIYF. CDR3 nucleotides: TGTGCCATCATGAGGGTGACTGGAAACACCATATATTTT.

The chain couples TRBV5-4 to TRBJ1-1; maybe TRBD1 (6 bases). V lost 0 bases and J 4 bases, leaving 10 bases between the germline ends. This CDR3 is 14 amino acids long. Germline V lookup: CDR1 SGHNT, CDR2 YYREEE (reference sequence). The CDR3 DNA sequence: TGTGCCAGCAGCTTGGACAGGGATGTCACTGAAGCTTTCTTT. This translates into CASSLDRDVTEAFF.

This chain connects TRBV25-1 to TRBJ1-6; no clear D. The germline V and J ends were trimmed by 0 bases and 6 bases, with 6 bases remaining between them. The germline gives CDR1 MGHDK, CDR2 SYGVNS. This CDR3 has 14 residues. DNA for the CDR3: TGTGCCAGCAGTGAATATCGGATTAATTCACCCCTCCACTTT. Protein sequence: CASSEYRINSPLHF.

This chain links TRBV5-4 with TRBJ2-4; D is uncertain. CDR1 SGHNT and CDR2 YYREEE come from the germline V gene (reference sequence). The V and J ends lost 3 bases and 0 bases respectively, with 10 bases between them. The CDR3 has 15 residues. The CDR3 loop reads CASSSAAVAKNIQYF. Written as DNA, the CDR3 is TGTGCCAGCAGCTCAGCCGCGGTAGCCAAAAACATTCAGTACTTC. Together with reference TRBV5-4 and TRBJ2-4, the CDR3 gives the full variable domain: ETGVTQSPTHLIKTRGQQVTLRCSSQSGHNTVSWYQQALGQGPQFIFQYYREEENGRGNFPPRFSGLQFPNYSSELNVNALELDDSALYLCASSSAAVAKNIQYFGAGTRLSVL.

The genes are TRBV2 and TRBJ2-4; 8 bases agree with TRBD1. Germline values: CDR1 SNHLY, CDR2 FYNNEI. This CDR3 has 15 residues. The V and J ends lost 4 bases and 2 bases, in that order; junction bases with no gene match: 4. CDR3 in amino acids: CASSADRASKNIQYF. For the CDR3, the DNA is TGTGCCAGCAGTGCGGACAGGGCCTCCAAAAACATTCAGTACTTC.

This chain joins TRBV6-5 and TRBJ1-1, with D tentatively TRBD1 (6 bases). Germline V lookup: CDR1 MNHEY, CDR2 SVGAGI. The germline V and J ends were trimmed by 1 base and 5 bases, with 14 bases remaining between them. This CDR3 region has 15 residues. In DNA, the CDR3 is TGTGCCAGCAGTTACTATCGGGGGCTGGGGACTGAAGCTTTCTTT. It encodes CASSYYRGLGTEAFF.

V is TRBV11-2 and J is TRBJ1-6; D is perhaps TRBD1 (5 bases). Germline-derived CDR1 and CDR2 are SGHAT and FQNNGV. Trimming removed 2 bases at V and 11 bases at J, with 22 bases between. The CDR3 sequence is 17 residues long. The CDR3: CASSLRGAGWDRAPLHF. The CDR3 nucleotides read TGTGCCAGCAGCTTAAGGGGAGCAGGGTGGGATCGGGCACCCCTCCACTTT.

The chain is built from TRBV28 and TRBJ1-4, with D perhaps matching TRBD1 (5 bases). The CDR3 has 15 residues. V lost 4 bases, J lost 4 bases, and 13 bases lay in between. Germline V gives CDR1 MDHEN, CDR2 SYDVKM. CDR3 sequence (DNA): TGTGCCAGCAGTTCGTTAATGGGACGTAATGAAAAACTGTTTTTT. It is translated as CASSSLMGRNEKLFF.

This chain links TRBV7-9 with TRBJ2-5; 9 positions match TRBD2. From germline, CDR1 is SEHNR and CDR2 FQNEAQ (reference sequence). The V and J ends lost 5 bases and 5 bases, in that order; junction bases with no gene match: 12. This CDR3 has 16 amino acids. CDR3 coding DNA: TGTGCCAGCAGCCCCGCGGGGGGGGCGAGGAGGGAGACCCAGTACTTC. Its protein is CASSPAGGARRETQYF.

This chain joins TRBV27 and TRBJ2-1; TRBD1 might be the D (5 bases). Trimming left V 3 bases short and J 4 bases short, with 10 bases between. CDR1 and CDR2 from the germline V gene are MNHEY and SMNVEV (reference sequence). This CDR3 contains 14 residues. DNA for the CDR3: TGTGCCAGCAGTTTCAGGGCTAGTTACAATGAGCAGTTCTTC. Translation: CASSFRASYNEQFF.

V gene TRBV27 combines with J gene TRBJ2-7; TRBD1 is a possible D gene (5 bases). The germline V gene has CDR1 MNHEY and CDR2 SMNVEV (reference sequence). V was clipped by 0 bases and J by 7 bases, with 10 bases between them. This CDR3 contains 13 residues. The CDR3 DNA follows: TGTGCCAGCAGTTTATCAGGGGTTGGTGAGCAGTACTTC. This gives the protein CASSLSGVGEQYF.

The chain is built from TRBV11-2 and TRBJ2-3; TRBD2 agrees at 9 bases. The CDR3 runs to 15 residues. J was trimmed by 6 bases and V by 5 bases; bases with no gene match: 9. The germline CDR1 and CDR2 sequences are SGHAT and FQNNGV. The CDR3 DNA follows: TGTGCCAGCAGCCGAACGGCGGGAGGGAGGGATACGCAGTATTTT. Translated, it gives CASSRTAGGRDTQYF.

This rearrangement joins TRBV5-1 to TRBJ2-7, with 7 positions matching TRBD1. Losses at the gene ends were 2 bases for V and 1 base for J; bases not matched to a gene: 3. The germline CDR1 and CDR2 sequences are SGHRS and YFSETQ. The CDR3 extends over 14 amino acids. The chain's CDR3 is CASSFQGVSYEQYF. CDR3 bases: TGCGCCAGCAGCTTTCAGGGGGTGTCCTACGAGCAGTACTTC.

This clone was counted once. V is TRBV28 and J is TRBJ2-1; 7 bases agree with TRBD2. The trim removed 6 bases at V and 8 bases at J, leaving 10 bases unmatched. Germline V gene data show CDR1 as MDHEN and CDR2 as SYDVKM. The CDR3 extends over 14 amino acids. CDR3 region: CASSQPGGGDEQFF. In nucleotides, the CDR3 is TGTGCCAGCAGCCAACCGGGAGGCGGCGATGAGCAGTTCTTC.

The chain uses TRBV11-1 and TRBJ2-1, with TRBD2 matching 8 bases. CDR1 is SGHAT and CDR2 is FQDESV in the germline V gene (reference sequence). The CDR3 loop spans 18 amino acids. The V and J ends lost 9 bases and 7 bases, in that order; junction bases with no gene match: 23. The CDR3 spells CARKVPGLGNRRINEQFF. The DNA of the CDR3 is TGTGCCAGGAAGGTCCCGGGACTAGGGAATCGGAGGATTAATGAGCAGTTCTTC.